This T cell receptor (beta chain) was identified in a study of cytomegalovirus exposure and HLA in healthy donors. Study findings and constraints: What a later analysis reportedly showed was that an Asian-associated ancestry cluster had fewer N-insertions than the roughly 700-donor mean. Sequencing likely produced, as an artifact, a cluster of highly shared sequence variants. The study flagged approximately 180 TCR beta chains as cytomegalovirus-associated.

The V segment lost 6 bases and the J segment 1 base; nucleotides outside the gene matches: 3. CDR3 size: 14 residues. In germline, CDR1 is MGHDK, CDR2 SYGVNS. In the case of this clone: The antigen is undetermined. Different DNA sequences within this sample yield the same CDR3.

A multiplex PCR was run with 60 Vbeta primers and 13 Jbeta primers. The data were produced by immunoSEQ multiplex PCR, yet TCRdb's version contains in-frame clones alone and is incomplete. The sample has fewer than 200,000 clones; approximately 72% are singletons. Sequenced sample: PBMCs. The gene calls are TRBV25-1 and TRBJ1-5; 7 bases are shared with TRBD1. This receptor was taken from a human donor in good health. The CDR3 region has the DNA TGTGCCAGCAGCACGACAGGGAGCAATCAGCCCCAGCATTTT. This sequence encodes CASSTTGSNQPQHF.